Described below is a single T cell receptor beta chain sequence and its context. These data originate in a study of blood T cell repertoires in COVID-19. Study information: From T cells, B-cell-depleted T cells, or PBMCs came the material, which was cDNA or gDNA.

Sequencing used immunoSEQ multiplex PCR; TCRdb keeps in-frame clones, though not all of them. Of approximately 330,000 clones detected, roughly 90% appear once; the ten largest clones hold approximately 10%. V was pared by 5 bases and J by 3 bases, with 10 bases between. The CDR3 contains 13 residues. The germline CDR1 and CDR2 sequences are MNHEY and SVGAGI. Seattle's enrolled individuals joined amid active infection and were then monitored longitudinally. The chain recombines TRBV6-5 with TRBJ1-2; unclear D gene. The clonotype comes from a man aged 25-45 years with COVID-19, enrolled during active disease. Sequenced sample: peripheral blood. The CDR3 is CASSNGMHYGYTF. The CDR3 DNA sequence: TGTGCCAGCAGTAACGGGATGCACTATGGCTACACCTTC.